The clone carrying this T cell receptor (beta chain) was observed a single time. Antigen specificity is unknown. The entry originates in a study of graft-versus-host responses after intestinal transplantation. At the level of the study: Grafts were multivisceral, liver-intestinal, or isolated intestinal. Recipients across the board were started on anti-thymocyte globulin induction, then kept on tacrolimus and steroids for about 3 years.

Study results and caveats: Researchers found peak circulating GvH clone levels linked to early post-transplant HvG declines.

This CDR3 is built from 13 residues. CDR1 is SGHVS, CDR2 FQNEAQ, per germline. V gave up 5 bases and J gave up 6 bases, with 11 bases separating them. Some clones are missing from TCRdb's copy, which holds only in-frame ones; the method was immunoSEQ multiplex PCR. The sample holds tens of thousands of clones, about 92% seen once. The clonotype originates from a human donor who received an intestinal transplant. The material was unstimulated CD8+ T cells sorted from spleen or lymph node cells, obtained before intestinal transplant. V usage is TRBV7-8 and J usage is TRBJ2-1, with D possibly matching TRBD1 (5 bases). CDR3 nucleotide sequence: TGTGCCAGCAGCCCCCAGGGTCCCAATGAGCAGTTCTTC. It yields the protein CASSPQGPNEQFF.